Shown below are 14 T cell receptor beta chains from a single sample sequenced in a study of cytomegalovirus exposure and HLA in healthy donors. The PCR ran on 60 Vbeta and 13 Jbeta primers. The method was immunoSEQ multiplex PCR; TCRdb's version includes in-frame clones alone and lacks a portion of them. The data contain about 240,000 clones, approximately 85% of them singletons. Input material: PBMCs. The receptor source for this set is a girl aged 2 to 9 in good health and CMV-seronegative.

The chain uses TRBV6-5 and TRBJ2-2; 8 nucleotides align to TRBD1. CDR1 and CDR2 (germline): MNHEY, SVGAGI. The CDR3 contains 13 residues. J lost 6 bases, V lost 6 bases, and 3 bases had no gene match. The CDR3 nucleotides are TGTGCCAGCAGCCGCAGGGGGCCCGGGGAGCTGTTTTTT. This translates into CASSRRGPGELFF.

The V and J genes are TRBV13 and TRBJ2-7; D perhaps matches TRBD2 (6 bases). This CDR3 is built from 14 residues. Trimming left V 2 bases short and J 3 bases short, with 11 bases between. The germline gives CDR1 PRHDT, CDR2 FYEKMQ (reference sequence). The chain's CDR3 is CASSLTSRGYEQYF. The CDR3 region has the DNA TGTGCCAGCAGCTTAACTAGCCGAGGCTACGAGCAGTACTTC.

This chain joins TRBV2 and TRBJ1-2; D not resolved. V gave up 10 bases and J gave up 3 bases, with 15 bases separating them. The CDR3 consists of 13 residues. Germline values: CDR1 SNHLY, CDR2 FYNNEI. The CDR3 here is CATHRGWDYGYTF. The CDR3 DNA reads as TGTGCCACTCACCGGGGATGGGACTATGGCTACACCTTC.

V is TRBV19 and J is TRBJ1-2, with D perhaps matching TRBD1 (6 bases). CDR1 LNHDA and CDR2 SQIVND come from the germline V gene (reference sequence). Deletions cut 3 bases from V and 4 bases from J, with 12 bases between. This CDR3 region has 14 residues. The CDR3 coding sequence is TGTGCCAGTAGTATCCCGGACAGTCCCTATGGCTACACCTTC. Its translation is CASSIPDSPYGYTF.

The chain uses TRBV6-5 and TRBJ2-7, with 9 bases that match TRBD1. The trim removed 4 bases at V and 3 bases at J, leaving 4 bases unmatched. CDR1 and CDR2 (germline): MNHEY, SVGAGI. CDR3 size: 14 residues. The CDR3 region has the DNA TGTGCCAGCAGTTCTCCGGGACAGGGCTACGAGCAGTACTTC. Translating gives CASSSPGQGYEQYF.

The chain uses TRBV11-3 and TRBJ1-1; D is perhaps TRBD1 (5 bases). The germline V and J ends were trimmed by 5 bases and 5 bases, with 12 bases remaining between them. From germline, CDR1 is SGHNT and CDR2 YENEEA. The CDR3 contains 13 residues. The CDR3 spells CASSRTGETEAFF. CDR3 nucleotides: TGTGCCAGCAGCCGGACGGGGGAGACTGAAGCTTTCTTT.

The CDR3 reads CASSPRSGDVTGELFF. The CDR3 nucleotides read TGTGCCAGCTCACCAAGGTCAGGGGATGTCACCGGGGAGCTGTTTTTT. The chain is built from TRBV18 and TRBJ2-2; a weak D match, TRBD1 (6 bases). This CDR3 comprises 16 residues. From germline, CDR1 is KGHSH and CDR2 LQKENI. The V and J ends lost 2 bases and 4 bases respectively, with 14 bases between them. Combining the CDR3 with reference TRBV18 and TRBJ2-2 gives the whole variable domain NAGVMQNPRHLVRRRGQEARLRCSPMKGHSHVYWYRQLPEEGLKFMVYLQKENIIDESGMPKERFSAEFPKEGPSILRIQQVVRGDSAAYFCASSPRSGDVTGELFFGEGSRLTVL.

The rearrangement uses TRBV16 and TRBJ1-2; D remains ambiguous. Trimming removed 4 bases from V and 0 bases from J, with 6 bases in between. The V gene's germline CDR1 is KGHSY and CDR2 FQNENV. This CDR3 contains 13 residues. The CDR3, as DNA: TGTGCCAGCAGCCCCCCGTCTAACTATGGCTACACCTTC. Protein: CASSPPSNYGYTF.

The chain joins TRBV7-8 to TRBJ2-1; TRBD1 is a possible D gene (6 bases). The V gene lost 2 bases and the J gene lost 0 bases, with 8 bases spanning the gap. The length of the CDR3 is 15 residues. The germline gives CDR1 SGHVS, CDR2 FQNEAQ. CDR3 nucleotides: TGTGCCAGCAGCTTAACAGGGAGCTCCTACAATGAGCAGTTCTTC. Translated: CASSLTGSSYNEQFF. The whole variable domain, remainder taken from reference TRBV7-8 and TRBJ2-1, is GAGVSQSPRYKVAKRGQDVALRCDPISGHVSLFWYQQALGQGPEFLTYFQNEAQLDKSGLPSDRFFAERPEGSVSTLKIQRTQQEDSAVYLCASSLTGSSYNEQFFGPGTRLTVL.

This clone was seen only a few times. The V gene is TRBV27, the J gene TRBJ1-2; a weak D match, TRBD1 (5 bases). V lost 5 bases and J lost 4, with 14 bases in between. The CDR3 runs to 14 residues. CDR1 MNHEY and CDR2 SMNVEV come from the germline V gene (reference sequence). The CDR3, as DNA: TGTGCCAGCAGTCCGCCGACAGAACCCTATGGCTACACCTTC. It translates to CASSPPTEPYGYTF.

The V gene is TRBV6-1, the J gene TRBJ1-2; weak D call: TRBD1 (6 bases). This CDR3 has 13 residues. Germline V CDR1 and CDR2: MNHNS, SASEGT. V gave up 9 bases and J gave up 1 base, with 12 bases separating them. CDR3 residues: CASRQVFNYGYTF. CDR3 bases: TGTGCCAGTCGACAGGTCTTTAACTATGGCTACACCTTC.

V usage is TRBV21-1 and J usage is TRBJ2-3; the table's D call TRBD1 went unverified against the DNA. TRBV21-1 is a pseudogene. The CDR3 has 18 amino acids. CDR3 DNA: TGTGCCAGCAGCAAAGAGGATCGCAGGAATAAGGGCACAGATACGCAGTATTTT. Protein sequence: CASSKEDRRNKGTDTQYF.

The gene calls are TRBV6-1 and TRBJ1-4, with TRBD1 identical over 8 bases. V lost 4 bases to trimming and J lost 4 bases; unmatched junction nucleotides: 5. CDR3 length equals 15 residues. CDR1 and CDR2 (germline): MNHNS, SASEGT. The CDR3 is CASSAGQGYNEKLFF. Written as DNA, the CDR3 is TGTGCCAGCAGTGCCGGACAGGGTTATAATGAAAAACTGTTTTTT.

V gene TRBV11-2 combines with J gene TRBJ2-7; no clear D. V was clipped by 0 bases and J by 1 base, with 10 bases between them. This CDR3 comprises 15 residues. The V gene's germline CDR1 is SGHAT and CDR2 FQNNGV. CDR3 region: CASSLEAKVSYEQYF. Here the CDR3 DNA reads TGTGCCAGCAGCTTAGAGGCCAAAGTTTCCTACGAGCAGTACTTC.